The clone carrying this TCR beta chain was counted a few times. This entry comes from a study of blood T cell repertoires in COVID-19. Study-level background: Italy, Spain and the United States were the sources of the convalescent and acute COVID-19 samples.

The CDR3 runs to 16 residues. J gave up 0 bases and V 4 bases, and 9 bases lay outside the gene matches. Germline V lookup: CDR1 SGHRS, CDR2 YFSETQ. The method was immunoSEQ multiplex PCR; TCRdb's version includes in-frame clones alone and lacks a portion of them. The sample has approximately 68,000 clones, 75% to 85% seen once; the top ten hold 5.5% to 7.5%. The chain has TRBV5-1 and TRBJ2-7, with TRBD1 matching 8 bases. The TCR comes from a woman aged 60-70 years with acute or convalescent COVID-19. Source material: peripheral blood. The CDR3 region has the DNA TGCGCCAGCAGCGCTGGATCACAGGGGGTCTCCTACGAGCAGTACTTC. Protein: CASSAGSQGVSYEQYF.